What follows is one T cell receptor (beta chain) and its context. Its antigen is not known. This sample was taken from a study of T-cell reconstitution after alpha-beta-depleted transplantation in children. Study-level points and caveats: Several hundred graft clones that had expanded were reportedly the source of alpha-beta T cells about two months after transplant.

Preparation of the TCRbeta library involved a method that used unique molecular identifiers. TCRdb reprocessed the PCR reads with MiXCR, giving one entry per CDR3 protein. Here the sample spans some 450,000 distinct CDR3 sequences, 43% being singletons. This TCR derives from a girl aged 2-10 years with aplastic anemia, due to receive a stem cell transplant. Here the sequenced sample was PBMCs, taken before TCRalphabeta/CD19-depleted stem cell transplant.

DNA of the CDR3: TGTGCCAGCAGCCAAGATTCGGGCAACAATGAGCAGTTCTTC. This translates into CASSQDSGNNEQFF. The chain combines TRBV4-2 with TRBJ2-1; D is undetermined. The V gene's germline CDR1 is LGHNA and CDR2 YNFKEQ. The V end was cut by 0 bases, the J end by 5 bases, with 8 bases between. The CDR3 is made up of 14 amino acids.